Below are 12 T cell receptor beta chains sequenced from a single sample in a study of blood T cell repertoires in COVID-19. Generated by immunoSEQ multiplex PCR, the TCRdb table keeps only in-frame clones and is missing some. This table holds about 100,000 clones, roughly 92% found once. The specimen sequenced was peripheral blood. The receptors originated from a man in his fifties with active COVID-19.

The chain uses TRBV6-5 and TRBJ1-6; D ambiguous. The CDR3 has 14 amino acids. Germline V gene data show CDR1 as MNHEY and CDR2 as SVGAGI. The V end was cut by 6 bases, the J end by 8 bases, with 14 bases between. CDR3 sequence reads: CASSRTRGHSPLHF. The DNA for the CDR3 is TGTGCCAGCAGCCGGACGCGGGGTCATTCACCCCTCCACTTT.

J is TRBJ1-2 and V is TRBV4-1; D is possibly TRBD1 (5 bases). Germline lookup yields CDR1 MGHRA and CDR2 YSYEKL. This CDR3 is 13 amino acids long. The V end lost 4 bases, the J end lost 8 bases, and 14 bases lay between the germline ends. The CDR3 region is CASSPMAGYGYTF. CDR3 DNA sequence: TGCGCCAGCAGCCCGATGGCAGGGTACGGCTACACCTTC.

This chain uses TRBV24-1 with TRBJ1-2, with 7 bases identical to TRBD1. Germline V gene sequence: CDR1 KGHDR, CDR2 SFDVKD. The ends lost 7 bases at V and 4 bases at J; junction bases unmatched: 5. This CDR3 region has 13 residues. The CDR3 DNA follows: TGTGCCACCAGCGCAGGGGGATCCTATGGCTACACCTTC. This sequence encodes CATSAGGSYGYTF.

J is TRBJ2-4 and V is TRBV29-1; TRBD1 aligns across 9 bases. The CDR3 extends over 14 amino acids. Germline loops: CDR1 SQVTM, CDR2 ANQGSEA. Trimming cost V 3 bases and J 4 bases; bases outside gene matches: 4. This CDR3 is CSVEVGQGKNIQYF. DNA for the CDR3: TGCAGCGTTGAGGTGGGACAGGGAAAAAACATTCAGTACTTC.

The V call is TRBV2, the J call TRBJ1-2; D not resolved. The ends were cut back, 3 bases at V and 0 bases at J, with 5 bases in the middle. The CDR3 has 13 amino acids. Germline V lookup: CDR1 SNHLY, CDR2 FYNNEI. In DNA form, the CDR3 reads TGTGCCAGCAGTGACGAGTCTAACTATGGCTACACCTTC. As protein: CASSDESNYGYTF.

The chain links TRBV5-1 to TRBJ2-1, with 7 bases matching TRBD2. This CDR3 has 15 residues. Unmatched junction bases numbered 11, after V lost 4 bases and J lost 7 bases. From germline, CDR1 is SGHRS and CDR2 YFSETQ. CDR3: CASSRDYGEGNEQFF. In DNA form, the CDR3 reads TGCGCCAGCAGCAGGGACTACGGGGAGGGGAATGAGCAGTTCTTC.

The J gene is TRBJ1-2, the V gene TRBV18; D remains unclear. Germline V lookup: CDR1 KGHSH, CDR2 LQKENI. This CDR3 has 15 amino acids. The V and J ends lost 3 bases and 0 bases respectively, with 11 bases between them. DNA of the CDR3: TGTGCCAGCTCACCTCGGACTGGAGCTAACTATGGCTACACCTTC. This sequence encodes CASSPRTGANYGYTF.

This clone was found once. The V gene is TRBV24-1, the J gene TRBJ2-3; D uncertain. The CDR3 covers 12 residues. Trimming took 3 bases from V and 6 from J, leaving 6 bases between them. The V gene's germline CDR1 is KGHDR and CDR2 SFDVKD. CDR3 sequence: CATSDQRDTQYF. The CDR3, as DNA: TGTGCCACCAGTGATCAGAGGGATACGCAGTATTTT.

CDR3 sequence reads: CASSRTDTGELFF. The CDR3 coding sequence is TGTGCCAGCAGCAGGACTGACACCGGGGAGCTGTTTTTT. The chain carries TRBV7-3 and TRBJ2-2; D perhaps matches TRBD2 (5 bases). The germline V gene has CDR1 SGHTA and CDR2 FQGTGA. The CDR3 length is 13 residues. Deletions cut 5 bases from V and 3 bases from J, with 7 bases between.

CDR3 sequence reads: CASSLVSTLSYEQYV. The CDR3 DNA is TGTGCCAGCAGCTTAGTCTCGACACTTTCCTACGAGCAGTACGTC. This rearrangement joins TRBV11-3 to TRBJ2-7; D gene unclear. Germline V gene lookup returns CDR1 SGHNT and CDR2 YENEEA. The CDR3 runs to 15 residues. The V and J ends lost 1 base and 1 base respectively, with 11 bases between them.

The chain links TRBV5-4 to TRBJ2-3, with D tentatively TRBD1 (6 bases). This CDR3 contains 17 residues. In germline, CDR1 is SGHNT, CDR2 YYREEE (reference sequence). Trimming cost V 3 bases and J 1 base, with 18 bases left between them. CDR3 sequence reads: CASSSKPRGIGTDTQYF. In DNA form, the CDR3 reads TGTGCCAGCAGCTCGAAGCCCAGGGGTATCGGCACAGATACGCAGTATTTT.

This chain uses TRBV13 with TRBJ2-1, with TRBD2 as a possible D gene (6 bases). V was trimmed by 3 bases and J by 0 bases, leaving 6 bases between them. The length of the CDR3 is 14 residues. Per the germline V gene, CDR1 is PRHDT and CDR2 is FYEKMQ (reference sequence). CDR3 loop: CASSFGSSYNEQFF. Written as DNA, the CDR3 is TGTGCCAGCAGCTTCGGGAGCTCCTACAATGAGCAGTTCTTC.